This paragraph reports one T cell receptor (beta chain). This sample was taken from a study of blood T cell repertoires in COVID-19. On the study more broadly: Collection of acute and convalescent COVID-19 samples took place in the United States, Italy and Spain.

After removal of 1 base from V and 2 bases from J, the junction contained 7 bases not matched to a gene. CDR1 and CDR2 (germline): SGHDT, YYEEEE. There are 17 residues in the CDR3. Original data processing: Reference gene primer amplification yielded estimated nucleated cell counts. Clones were sequenced by immunoSEQ multiplex PCR, and TCRdb holds only the in-frame ones, with some missing. V, J and clone size are taken as reported in that table, and D and trimming were inferred from the DNA itself. The table lists 150,000 to 200,000 clones, about 85% of them singletons, with approximately 6.5% in the top ten.

Sequenced input: peripheral blood. The source is an elderly woman in a cohort sampled during active or convalescent COVID-19. The V call is TRBV5-6, the J call TRBJ2-3, with 10 nucleotides matching TRBD1. For the CDR3, the DNA is TGTGCCAGCAGCTTGTACGGGACAGGGGATCTCACAGATACGCAGTATTTT. This sequence encodes CASSLYGTGDLTDTQYF.